Below, one T cell receptor beta chain is given with its context. This clonotype was seen only a few times. Its specific antigen is unknown. Base qualities were left out, and no much larger clone turns up one base away. The data were obtained in a study of human T cells and chemical hapten exposure (dated by TCRdb to 2020 to 2022). Background for the entire study: For sensitization, 2% DPC in acetone was applied to a 2 cm by 2 cm area of upper inner arm skin. Nearly 30 alopecia patients gave blood for TCR sequencing at one to four time points (pre-sensitization, 2, 6 and 24 weeks). Patient blood was sampled pre-sensitization (week 0) and at 2, 6 and about 24 weeks after DPC sensitization. Peripheral blood TCR repertoire changes were tracked in vivo in alopecia patients during primary and secondary sensitization to the hapten diphenylcyclopropenone (DPC). The libraries were sequenced as a pool, and the TCR yield per sample differed mostly because of small variations in library volumes within the pool. Most of the patients in the cohort were female, and the cohort covered alopecia areata with under or over 50% scalp involvement, alopecia totalis and alopecia universalis. Patch testing was performed on the upper back with Finn chambers containing 0.01% DPC, and the patch tests were scored after 6 days according to International Contact Dermatitis Research Group standards. Throughout the approximately 25-week study period, patients were also given weekly therapeutic DPC doses on the scalp. Study-level results and caveats: Patch test score was positively correlated with the number of PT1 expanded TCRs, with significance at thresholds 8, 16 and 32 but not at 4. Repeated subsampling changed both the strength of the expansion versus patch-test correlation and the threshold at which the correlation became significant. Expanded TCRs formed significantly more large CDR3 similarity clusters than pre-sensitization or healthy control sets, consistent with antigen-driven responses. All patients had alopecia, a presumed autoimmune disease, so their immune response might differ from that of healthy individuals. The number of TCRs above 1 in 1000 frequency did not change with DPC sensitization; there was no evidence of global repertoire structure alterations.

Library method: RACE. The sequencing machine was a NextSeq 500. During library preparation, unique molecular identifiers were attached to individual cDNA molecules so that TCRs could be counted in a quantitative, reproducible way. For every blood RNA sample, sequencing covered both the TCR alpha and TCR beta chains. As for the original processing: The median number of TCRs per sample was around 100,000, ranging from roughly 23,224 to 700,000. V, J and CDR3 annotation of the TCR reads was carried out using the Decombinator software suite. To make PS versus PT1 abundance plots, every sample was subsampled to the same number of TCRs (28,000). TCRs were defined as expanded if absent before sensitization and observed at least eight times at the 2-week time point. In TCRdb, the public reads were trimmed at Q25 with fastp and aligned with MiXCR, with productive beta chains retained. Each entry merges the rows of one CDR3 protein and shows their most common DNA and genes. None of the V and J calls come from the authors' own analysis; TCRdb made them. The sample yields 60,000 to 65,000 distinct CDR3 sequences; 11% were counted once. The ten largest make up roughly 2.3% of the sample.

The time point label here, explained by the study, means: patch test 3, about 24 weeks after DPC sensitization. Explained via the paper, the treatment or condition label denotes: therapeutic diphenylcyclopropenone sensitization with weekly scalp DPC. Blood at each patch-test visit was drawn before the patch test was applied. Patients were eligible if aged 18 to 70, diagnosed with alopecia and judged suitable for DPC therapy, and pregnant patients were excluded. Total RNA was isolated from unfractionated whole blood collected in Tempus Blood RNA tubes. The sample in question was whole blood, obtained in connection with sensitization to the hapten diphenylcyclopropenone (DPC). This sequence originates from a woman under 40 with alopecia areata. Some clones in this sample may be carry-over from other donors' samples.

The CDR3 has the sequence CAISAGRSPLHGANVLTF. In nucleotide form, the sequence is TGTGCCATCAGCGCGGGCCGAAGCCCTCTACATGGGGCCAACGTCCTGACTTTC. The V gene is TRBV10-3 and the J gene is TRBJ2-6, with TRBD2 perhaps the D gene, on 5 matching bases. CDR1 and CDR2, looked up from the germline V gene, are ENHRY and SYGVKD. V gives up 6 bases and J gives up 3 bases, and the segment between their germline ends measures 21 bases. From the cysteine through the phenylalanine, the CDR3 covers 18 amino acids. Just CDR3 DNA is preserved here, 54 bases in frame from base 1.